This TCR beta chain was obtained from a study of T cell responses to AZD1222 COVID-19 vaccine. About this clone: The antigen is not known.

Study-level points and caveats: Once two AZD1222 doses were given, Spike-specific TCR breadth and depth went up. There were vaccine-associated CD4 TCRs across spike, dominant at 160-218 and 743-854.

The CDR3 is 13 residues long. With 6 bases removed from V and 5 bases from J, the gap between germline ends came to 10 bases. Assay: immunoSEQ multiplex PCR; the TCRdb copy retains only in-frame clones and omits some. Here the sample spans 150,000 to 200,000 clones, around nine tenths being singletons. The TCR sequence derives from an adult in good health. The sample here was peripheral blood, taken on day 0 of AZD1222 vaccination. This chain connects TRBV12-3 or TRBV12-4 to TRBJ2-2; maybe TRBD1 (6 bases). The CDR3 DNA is TGTGCCAGCAGCTCAGGGGTGACCGGGGAGCTGTTTTTT. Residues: CASSSGVTGELFF.